A selection of T cell receptor beta chains follows, all from one sample in a study of blood T cells in healthy people across ages. TCRdb re-analysed the 5' RACE reads in MiXCR, keeping a single row per CDR3 protein. The data hold about 1.1 million distinct CDR3 sequences, with under 40% observed a single time. Sequencing was performed on blood. The source of these receptors is a man between 18 and 29 years old in good health. The CDR3 runs from the conserved cysteine through the conserved F or W. D genes are given only for firm matches. Size values are once, few and many counts, or a class for expanded clones, and some rows have none.

cdr3_nt	cdr3_aa	v_call	j_call	clone_size	d_call
TGTGCCAGCAGCTTGTCGGGGGAGGGGACCGGGGAGCTGTTTTTT	CASSLSGEGTGELFF	TRBV7-2	TRBJ2-2	few	TRBD2
TGCAGCGTTGGCCAAGAGGCCCAGTACTTC	CSVGQEAQYF	TRBV29-1	TRBJ2-5	NA	NA
TGCAGTGCTAGGGGGACTAGCGGGGTCTCCTACAATGAGCAGTACTTC	CSARGTSGVSYNEQYF	TRBV20-1	TRBJ2-5	NA	TRBD2
TGCAGTGCTCTCTACCCGGGACCGACCTACGAGCAGTACTTC	CSALYPGPTYEQYF	TRBV20-1	TRBJ2-7	NA	NA
TGTGCCAGCAGCCAAGATAGAACTAGCGGCAGAGAGACCCAGTACTTC	CASSQDRTSGRETQYF	TRBV4-2	TRBJ2-5	NA	TRBD2
TGCGCCAGCAGCCAAGATCTAGGGACACCATATAATTCACCCCTCCACTTT	CASSQDLGTPYNSPLHF	TRBV4-3	TRBJ1-6	few	NA
TGTGCCAGCAGACCGCAGGACAGACTCAATGAAAAACTGTTTTTT	CASRPQDRLNEKLFF	TRBV7-9	TRBJ1-4	NA	NA
TGTGCCAGCAGTTATTTGGATGGGGCAGGGGTTGCCAACGTCCTGACTTTC	CASSYLDGAGVANVLTF	TRBV6-5	TRBJ2-6	NA	NA
TGCAGTGCTAGAAGGGGGGGGGCAACCGGGGAGCTGTTTTTT	CSARRGGATGELFF	TRBV20-1	TRBJ2-2	NA	NA
TGTGCCAGCAGCCAATCTTGGGAATCGGGCTATGGCTACACCTTC	CASSQSWESGYGYTF	TRBV16	TRBJ1-2	NA	NA
TGCAGTGCTAGCTCTGGCGGGGGGGTCACAGATACGCAGTATTTT	CSASSGGGVTDTQYF	TRBV20-1	TRBJ2-3	NA	TRBD2
TGTGCCAGCAGCTTAAGGCCCGAAAAACTGTTTTTT	CASSLRPEKLFF	TRBV7-9	TRBJ1-4	NA	NA
TGCGCAGCAAACCCGGGACAGGGTTCTGAAGGCTACACCTTC	CAANPGQGSEGYTF	TRBV10-2	TRBJ1-2	NA	TRBD1
TGCAGTGCTCCAGGCTATAGCTCCTATAATTCACCCCTCCACTTT	CSAPGYSSYNSPLHF	TRBV20-1	TRBJ1-6	few	NA
TGTGCCGGCAGCGTAGAGGGCTCCGATCAGCCCCAGCATTTT	CAGSVEGSDQPQHF	TRBV9	TRBJ1-5	NA	NA
TGTGCCAGCAGTGACGTGGCAGGGGGTCAGCCCCAGCATTTT	CASSDVAGGQPQHF	TRBV6-2/TRBV6-3	TRBJ1-5	NA	TRBD1
TGCGCCAGCAGCCCCACTAAGGCCCAGAACACTGAAGCTTTCTTT	CASSPTKAQNTEAFF	TRBV4-3	TRBJ1-1	NA	NA
TGTGCCAGCTCACCTACAGGGGTAGTCTACAAGCAGTACTTC	CASSPTGVVYKQYF	TRBV18	TRBJ2-7	NA	TRBD1
TGTGCCAGCAGCTTAGCCGCGGAGGGGAATGGCTACACCTTC	CASSLAAEGNGYTF	TRBV7-2	TRBJ1-2	NA	NA
TGCAGCGTTGCTGTTCGGGCAGGGGATAGCTACACCTTC	CSVAVRAGDSYTF	TRBV29-1	TRBJ1-2	NA	NA
TGTGCCAGCAGTGCAAATTACCCCCAGGAACGACGTAATGAAAAACTGTTTTTT	CASSANYPQERRNEKLFF	TRBV7-2	TRBJ1-4	NA	NA
TGTGCCAGCTCACCCAAAACTCGGACAGGGACAAACTACACCTTC	CASSPKTRTGTNYTF	TRBV18	TRBJ1-2	NA	TRBD1
TGTGCCAGCAGCGACAGGGGGGTGACTGAAGCTTTCTTT	CASSDRGVTEAFF	TRBV7-2	TRBJ1-1	NA	TRBD1
TGTGCCAGCAGTTTTGGCACCTTCGACTCACCCCTCCACTTT	CASSFGTFDSPLHF	TRBV12-3/TRBV12-4	TRBJ1-6	few	NA
TGCAGTGCTGGGGCCTATAGCGGGGAAGCGAACACCGGGGAGCTGTTTTTT	CSAGAYSGEANTGELFF	TRBV20-1	TRBJ2-2	NA	TRBD2
TGTGCCATCACTGGAGGAGGACAGGGACCCACCGGGGAGCTGTTTTTT	CAITGGGQGPTGELFF	TRBV10-3	TRBJ2-2	NA	TRBD1
TGTGCCAGCAGTTACTCGCTAGCGGGGGCTCGTGAGCAGTTCTTC	CASSYSLAGAREQFF	TRBV6-6	TRBJ2-1	few	TRBD2
TGTGCCAGCAGGGGGAACACCGACACTGAAGCTTTCTTT	CASRGNTDTEAFF	TRBV2	TRBJ1-1	NA	NA
TGTGCCAGCAGCCCGAGGGACTACCGAAGCTCCTACAATGAGCAGTTCTTC	CASSPRDYRSSYNEQFF	TRBV9	TRBJ2-1	NA	TRBD2
TGTGCCAGCAGCTTAGCCACCGGGACCTCAGATGGCTACACCTTC	CASSLATGTSDGYTF	TRBV7-2	TRBJ1-2	NA	NA
TGCAGTGCTCAGTGGGGGCCTGCTAATGAGCAGTTCTTC	CSAQWGPANEQFF	TRBV20-1	TRBJ2-1	NA	NA
TGCGCCAGCAGCCCCCACGGGCAGGGGGATGAAAAACTGTTTTTT	CASSPHGQGDEKLFF	TRBV5-1	TRBJ1-4	few	TRBD1
TGTGCCAGCAGTTCCGCTTATAAGCCAGGGACGCGTGGCTACACCTTC	CASSSAYKPGTRGYTF	TRBV6-5	TRBJ1-2	NA	NA
TGTGCCAGCAGGCCTACACTACAGGGAGACGAGCAGTACTTC	CASRPTLQGDEQYF	TRBV7-8	TRBJ2-7	NA	NA
TGCGCCAGCAGCTTGGAGACAGTCCAAGAGACCCAGTACTTC	CASSLETVQETQYF	TRBV5-1	TRBJ2-5	few	NA
TGCAGTGCCGGGGGCAACACAGATACGCAGTATTTT	CSAGGNTDTQYF	TRBV20-1	TRBJ2-3	NA	NA
TGCAGCGTCCAGGAATTGAACACTGAAGCTTTCTTT	CSVQELNTEAFF	TRBV29-1	TRBJ1-1	NA	NA
TGTGCCAGCAGCCAGGATACCGGGACAGCTAATGAAAAACTGTTTTTT	CASSQDTGTANEKLFF	TRBV4-2	TRBJ1-4	NA	TRBD1
TGCGCCAGCAAGGGGACTAGGGCAGATACGCAGTATTTT	CASKGTRADTQYF	TRBV4-1	TRBJ2-3	few	TRBD2
TGTGCCAGCAGTTTGGTCGGGGCGGAAGGCTACACCTTC	CASSLVGAEGYTF	TRBV12-3/TRBV12-4	TRBJ1-2	NA	NA
TGTGCCAGCAGCGTAGGTGGGACTAGCGTAGAGACCCAGTACTTC	CASSVGGTSVETQYF	TRBV9	TRBJ2-5	NA	TRBD2
TGTGCCAGCAGCCAAGAAGCCTGGCTGGGCACTGAAGCTTTCTTT	CASSQEAWLGTEAFF	TRBV4-2	TRBJ1-1	NA	NA
TGTGCCAGCAGTGAACAGGGACCAGGGGAGCTGTTTTTT	CASSEQGPGELFF	TRBV12-3/TRBV12-4	TRBJ2-2	NA	NA
TGTGCCAGCAGTGAAAAGGGGAATCAGCCCCAGCATTTT	CASSEKGNQPQHF	TRBV25-1	TRBJ1-5	NA	NA
TGTGCCAGCAGCTCAGAAGGACAGGTCTACAATGAGCAGTTCTTC	CASSSEGQVYNEQFF	TRBV7-6	TRBJ2-1	NA	TRBD1
TGTGCCAGCAGCGTAGTAGGAGCAGCAGCGAACACCGGGGAGCTGTTTTTT	CASSVVGAAANTGELFF	TRBV9	TRBJ2-2	once	NA
TGTGCCAGCAGCAAAGTTACGGGGTGCCCTAACTATGGCTACACCTTC	CASSKVTGCPNYGYTF	TRBV21-1	TRBJ1-2	NA	NA
TGTGCCAGCTCACCAGGGGCCCAATCCTACGAGCAGTACTTT	CASSPGAQSYEQYF	TRBV27	TRBJ2-7	NA	NA
TGTGCCAGCAGGAAGGACGGGCTCACCGGGGAGCTGTTTTTT	CASRKDGLTGELFF	TRBV6-1	TRBJ2-2	NA	NA
TGTGCCAGCAGCTTAGCGGGAGGTACGGCCTGGGTGCAGTTCTTC	CASSLAGGTAWVQFF	TRBV7-8	TRBJ2-1	few	NA
TGTGCCAGCAGCCCCGGGCGGCCCACTGATACGCAGTATTTT	CASSPGRPTDTQYF	TRBV12-3/TRBV12-4	TRBJ2-3	few	NA
TGTGCCGGCAGCCCTGGGCAGGGAAACTATGGCTACACCTTC	CAGSPGQGNYGYTF	TRBV3-1	TRBJ1-2	few	NA
TGCAGCGTTGTAAGGGCCGGTCGGGACACTGAAGCTTTCTTT	CSVVRAGRDTEAFF	TRBV29-1	TRBJ1-1	NA	NA